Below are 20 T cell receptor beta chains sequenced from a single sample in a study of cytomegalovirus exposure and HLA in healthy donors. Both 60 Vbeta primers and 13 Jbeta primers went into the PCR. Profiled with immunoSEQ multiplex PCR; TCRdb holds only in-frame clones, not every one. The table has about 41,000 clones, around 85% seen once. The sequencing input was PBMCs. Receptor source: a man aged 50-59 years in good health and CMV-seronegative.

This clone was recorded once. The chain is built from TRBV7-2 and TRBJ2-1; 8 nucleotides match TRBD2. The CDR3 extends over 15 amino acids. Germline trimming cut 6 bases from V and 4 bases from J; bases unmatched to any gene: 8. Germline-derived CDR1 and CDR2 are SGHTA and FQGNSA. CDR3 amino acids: CASSFSGMLYNEQFF. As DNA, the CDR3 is TGTGCCAGCAGTTTTAGCGGGATGTTGTACAATGAGCAGTTCTTC.

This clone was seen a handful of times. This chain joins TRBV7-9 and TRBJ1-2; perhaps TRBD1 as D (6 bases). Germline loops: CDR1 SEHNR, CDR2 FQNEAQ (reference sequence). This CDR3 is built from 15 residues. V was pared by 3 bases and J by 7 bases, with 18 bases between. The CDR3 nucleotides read TGTGCCAGCAGCTTCGAACAGGGTGTCGTTTCTGGCTACACCTTC. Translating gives CASSFEQGVVSGYTF.

The CDR3 sequence is CASKEGQGAETQYF. Here the CDR3 DNA reads TGTGCCAGCAAGGAAGGACAGGGGGCAGAGACCCAGTACTTC. The gene calls are TRBV6-5 and TRBJ2-5; 11 nucleotides agree with TRBD1. V shed 7 bases and J 4 bases; nucleotides not matched to a gene: 5. Germline CDR1 and CDR2: MNHEY and SVGAGI. This CDR3 has 14 amino acids.

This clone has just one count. DNA for the CDR3: TGTGCCAGCAGTTTCGGGACAGATACGCAGTATTTT. Its protein product is CASSFGTDTQYF. The chain joins TRBV6-1 to TRBJ2-3; D is unclear. V lost 5 bases to trimming and J lost 3 bases, with 6 bases between them. In germline, CDR1 is MNHNS, CDR2 SASEGT. The CDR3 totals 12 residues.

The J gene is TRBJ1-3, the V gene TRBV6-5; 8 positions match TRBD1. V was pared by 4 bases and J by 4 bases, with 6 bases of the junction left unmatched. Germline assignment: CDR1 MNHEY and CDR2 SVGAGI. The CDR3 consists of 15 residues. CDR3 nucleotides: TGTGCCAGCAGTTCCTTGACAGGGGAGGGAAACACCATATATTTT. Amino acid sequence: CASSSLTGEGNTIYF.

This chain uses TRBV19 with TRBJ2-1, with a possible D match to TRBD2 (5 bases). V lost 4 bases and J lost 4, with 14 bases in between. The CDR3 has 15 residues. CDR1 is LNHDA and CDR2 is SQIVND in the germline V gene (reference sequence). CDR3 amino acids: CASSTTRNQYNEQFF. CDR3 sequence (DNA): TGTGCCAGTAGTACAACTAGAAACCAATACAATGAGCAGTTCTTC.

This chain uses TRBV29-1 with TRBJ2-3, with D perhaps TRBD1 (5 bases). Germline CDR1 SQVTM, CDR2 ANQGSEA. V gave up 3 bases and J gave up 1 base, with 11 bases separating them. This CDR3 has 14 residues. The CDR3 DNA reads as TGCAGCGTTGATGCCTCCAGGGGCACAGATACGCAGTATTTT. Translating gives CSVDASRGTDTQYF.

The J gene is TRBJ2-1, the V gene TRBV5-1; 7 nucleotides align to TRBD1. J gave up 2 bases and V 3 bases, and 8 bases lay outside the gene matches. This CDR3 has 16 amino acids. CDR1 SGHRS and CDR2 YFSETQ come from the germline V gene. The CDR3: CASSWARDSTYNEQFF. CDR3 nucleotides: TGCGCCAGCAGCTGGGCTAGGGACAGCACCTACAATGAGCAGTTCTTC.

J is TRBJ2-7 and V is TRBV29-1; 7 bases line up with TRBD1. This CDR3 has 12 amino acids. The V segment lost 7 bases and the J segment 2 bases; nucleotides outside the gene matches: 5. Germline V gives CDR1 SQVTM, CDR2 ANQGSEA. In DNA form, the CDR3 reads TGCAGCGCCCTGGGGACAGCCTACGAGCAGTACTTC. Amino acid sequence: CSALGTAYEQYF.

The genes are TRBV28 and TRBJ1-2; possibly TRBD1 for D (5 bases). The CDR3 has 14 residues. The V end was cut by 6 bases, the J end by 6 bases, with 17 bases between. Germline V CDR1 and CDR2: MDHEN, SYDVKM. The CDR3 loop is CASSTGGRIHGYTF. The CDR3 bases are TGTGCCAGCAGCACCGGGGGTAGGATTCATGGCTACACCTTC.

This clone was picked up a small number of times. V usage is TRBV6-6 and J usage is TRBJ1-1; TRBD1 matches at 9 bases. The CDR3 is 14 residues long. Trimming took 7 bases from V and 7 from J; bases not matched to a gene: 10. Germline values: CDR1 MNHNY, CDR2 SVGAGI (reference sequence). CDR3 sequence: CASIWTGALGEAFF. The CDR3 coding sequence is TGTGCCAGCATATGGACAGGGGCCCTTGGTGAAGCTTTCTTT.

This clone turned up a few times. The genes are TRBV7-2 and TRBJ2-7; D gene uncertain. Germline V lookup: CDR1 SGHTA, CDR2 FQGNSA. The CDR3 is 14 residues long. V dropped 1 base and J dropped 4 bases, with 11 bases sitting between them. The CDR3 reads CASSLGRTGYEQYF. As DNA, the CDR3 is TGTGCCAGCAGCTTAGGTCGAACGGGTTACGAGCAGTACTTC. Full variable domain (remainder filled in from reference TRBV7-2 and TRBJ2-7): GAGVSQSPSNKVTEKGKDVELRCDPISGHTALYWYRQSLGQGLEFLIYFQGNSAPDKSGLPSDRFSAERTGGSVSTLTIQRTQQEDSAVYLCASSLGRTGYEQYFGPGTRLTVT.

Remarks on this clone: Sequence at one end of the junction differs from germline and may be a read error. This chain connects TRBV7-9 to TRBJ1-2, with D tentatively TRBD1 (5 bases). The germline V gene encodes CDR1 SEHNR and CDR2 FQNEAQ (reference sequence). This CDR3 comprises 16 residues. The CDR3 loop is CSSSLETATPIYGYTF. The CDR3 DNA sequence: TGTTCCAGCAGCTTAGAGACAGCCACACCGATCTATGGCTACACCTTC.

The CDR3 coding sequence is TGTGCCAGCAGCTTCTCCAATGAGCAGTTCTTC. Its translation is CASSFSNEQFF. V usage is TRBV7-2 and J usage is TRBJ2-1; D is unclear. The germline gives CDR1 SGHTA, CDR2 FQGNSA. The CDR3 loop spans 11 amino acids. Deletions cut 3 bases from V and 6 bases from J, with 3 bases between. Full variable domain (rest looked up from reference TRBV7-2 and TRBJ2-1): GAGVSQSPSNKVTEKGKDVELRCDPISGHTALYWYRQSLGQGLEFLIYFQGNSAPDKSGLPSDRFSAERTGGSVSTLTIQRTQQEDSAVYLCASSFSNEQFFGPGTRLTVL.

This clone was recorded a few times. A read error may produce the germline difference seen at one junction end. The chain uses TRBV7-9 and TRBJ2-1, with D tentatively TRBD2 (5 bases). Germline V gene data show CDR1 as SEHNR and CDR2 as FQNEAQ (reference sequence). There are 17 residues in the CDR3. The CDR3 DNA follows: TGTTCCAGCAGCCCCCCAGGCGGGTCGAGCTCCTACAATGAGCAGTTCTTC. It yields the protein CSSSPPGGSSSYNEQFF.

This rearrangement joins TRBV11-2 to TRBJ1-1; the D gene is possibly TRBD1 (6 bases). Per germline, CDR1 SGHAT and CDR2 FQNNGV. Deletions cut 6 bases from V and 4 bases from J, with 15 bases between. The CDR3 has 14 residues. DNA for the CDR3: TGTGCCAGCAGGGGGGCAACAGGGTCCACTGAAGCTTTCTTT. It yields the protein CASRGATGSTEAFF.

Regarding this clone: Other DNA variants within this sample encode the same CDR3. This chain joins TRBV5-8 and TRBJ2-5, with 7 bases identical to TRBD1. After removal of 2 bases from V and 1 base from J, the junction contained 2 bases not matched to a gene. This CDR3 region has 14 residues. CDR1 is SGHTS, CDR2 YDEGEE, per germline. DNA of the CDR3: TGTGCCAGCAGCTTCCGACAGGGCCAAGAGACCCAGTACTTC. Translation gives CASSFRQGQETQYF.

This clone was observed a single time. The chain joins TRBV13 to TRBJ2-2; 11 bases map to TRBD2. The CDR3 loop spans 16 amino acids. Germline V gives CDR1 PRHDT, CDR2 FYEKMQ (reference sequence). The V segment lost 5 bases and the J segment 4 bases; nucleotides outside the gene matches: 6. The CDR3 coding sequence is TGTGCCAGCAGCCCTACTAGCGGGGGATCCACCGGGGAGCTGTTTTTT. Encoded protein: CASSPTSGGSTGELFF.

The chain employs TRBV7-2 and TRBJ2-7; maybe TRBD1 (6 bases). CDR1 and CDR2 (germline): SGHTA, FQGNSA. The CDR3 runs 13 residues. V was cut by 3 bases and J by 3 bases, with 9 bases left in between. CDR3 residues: CASSFYRDYEQYF. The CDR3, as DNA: TGTGCCAGCAGCTTCTACAGGGACTACGAGCAGTACTTC.

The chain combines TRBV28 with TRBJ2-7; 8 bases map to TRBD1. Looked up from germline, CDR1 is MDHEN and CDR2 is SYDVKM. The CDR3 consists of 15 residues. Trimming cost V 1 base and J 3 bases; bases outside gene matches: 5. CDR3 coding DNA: TGTGCCAGCAGTTTATCCGGACAGGGAGACTACGAGCAGTACTTC. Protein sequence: CASSLSGQGDYEQYF. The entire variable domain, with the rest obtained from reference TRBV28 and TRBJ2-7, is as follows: DVKVTQSSRYLVKRTGEKVFLECVQDMDHENMFWYRQDPGLGLRLIYFSYDVKMKEKGDIPEGYSVSREKKERFSLILESASTNQTSMYLCASSLSGQGDYEQYFGPGTRLTVT.